This T cell receptor beta chain was documented in a study of blood T cell repertoires in COVID-19. How the authors handled the data: For nucleated cells, counts were estimated from reference gene primer amplification. This table comes from immunoSEQ multiplex PCR, and its TCRdb copy is limited to in-frame clones, with some not included. V and J calls and clone size come straight from that table; D and trimming were deduced from the DNA. The data show more than 300,000 clones, around 89% seen once. CDR3 length: 16 amino acids. CDR1 and CDR2 (germline): MDHEN, SYDVKM. V shed 6 bases and J 1 base; nucleotides not matched to a gene: 5.

The receptor was isolated from a woman between 18 and 30 years old who had recovered from COVID-19. V gene TRBV28 combines with J gene TRBJ2-4, with 11 bases lining up with TRBD1. The sequenced sample consisted of PBMCs or T cells enriched from blood (not recorded which). CDR3 DNA: TGTGCCAGCAGCCTGGGACAGGGGGTGGCCAAAAACATTCAGTACTTC. It specifies CASSLGQGVAKNIQYF.